The TCR beta chain under discussion was sequenced for a study of CD8 T cells in ankylosing spondylitis (dated by TCRdb to 2016 to 2017). About the investigation overall: The study profiled T cell receptor beta repertoires in healthy donors and ankylosing spondylitis patients to find disease-linked TCR variants. Samples of peripheral blood were taken, and for ankylosing spondylitis patients, synovial fluid was collected as well. In total, the full study cohort was made up of some 110 healthy donors and 25 ankylosing spondylitis patients.

Sequencing was performed on an Illumina HiSeq 2500. Quantitative 5'-RACE with molecular barcodes was used to prepare TCR beta libraries. The paper's processing steps were these. Disease-linked TCR variants were identified with a new computational method built on a probabilistic model of VDJ rearrangement. TCRdb trimmed public reads at Q25 via fastp, called clones via MiXCR and kept in-frame beta chains. Duplicate CDR3 protein sequences are folded into a single record with the most common DNA and genes. What appears here as the V and J calls and clone size reflects TCRdb's work, not the paper's. This sample lists 210,000 or so distinct CDR3 sequences; approximately 8.4% were detected once. Clones ranked in the top ten supply about 5% of the sample. At least ten counts were recorded for this clonotype. The antigen it binds to is not known. No clone much larger than this one lies a single base away; base qualities are absent.

The germline V gene (reference sequence) yields SEHNR for CDR1 and FQNEAQ for CDR2. V is pruned by 2 bases and J by 10 bases, leaving 5 bases of the junction without a gene match. Its CDR3 holds 15 amino acids, cysteine through phenylalanine. Only the CDR3 region is kept as DNA, spanning 45 bases read in frame from base 1. Paper-wide results and their limitations: Blood from ankylosing spondylitis patients appeared to be characterized by a TCR beta motif composed of 7 to 9 highly homologous amino acid variants. Some of the motif variants had been reported before in the synovial fluid and blood of reactive arthritis patients, a finding that suggests common disease-initiation mechanisms. A CD8+ phenotype was shown by the disease-linked clones, which were found at relatively low frequencies in peripheral blood. According to the report, matched synovial fluid samples from ankylosing spondylitis patients were significantly enriched for the disease-linked clones.

This chain is built from TRBV7-9 and TRBJ2-1; TRBD2 aligns with 13 central bases. The specimen was blood, either unsorted or a sorted T cell fraction (not recorded which). The source of this sequence is a female donor with ankylosing spondylitis or in good health (not recorded which). At the DNA level, the sequence is TGTGCCAGCAGCTTACTTGGACTAGCGGGAGTGGAGCAGTTCTTC. Its protein is CASSLLGLAGVEQFF.